This passage covers 19 T cell receptor beta chains from one sample sequenced in a study of cytomegalovirus exposure and HLA in healthy donors. With 60 Vbeta and 13 Jbeta primers, the PCR was carried out. The assay was immunoSEQ multiplex PCR, and TCRdb's table has in-frame clones only and misses some. Of around 140,000 clones detected, approximately 90% appear once; the ten largest clones hold about 5%. Sequencing used PBMCs. The receptors stem from a woman in her 30s in good health and CMV-seronegative.

This chain links TRBV7-9 with TRBJ2-7; 9 positions agree with TRBD1. This CDR3 spans 18 amino acids. The germline CDR1 and CDR2 sequences are SEHNR and FQNEAQ (reference sequence). V lost 5 bases, J lost 2 bases, and 16 bases stayed unmatched. The CDR3 region has the DNA TGTGCCAGCAGCGATGCCTGGGGACAGGGTACTGCAACCTACGAGCAGTACTTC. It specifies CASSDAWGQGTATYEQYF.

The chain joins TRBV2 to TRBJ1-5, with D tentatively TRBD1 (6 bases). Deletions cut 4 bases from V and 6 bases from J, with 19 bases between. CDR3 length: 16 residues. In germline, CDR1 is SNHLY, CDR2 FYNNEI. The CDR3 nucleotides read TGTGCCAGCAGTGTTTCTGTCGGAGGGGGGGGTCAGCCCCAGCATTTT. Translated, it gives CASSVSVGGGGQPQHF.

The chain has TRBV7-2 and TRBJ1-1; a possible D gene is TRBD1 (6 bases). The CDR3 runs to 15 residues. Germline V CDR1 and CDR2: SGHTA, FQGNSA. Trimming pared 3 bases from V and 4 bases from J, leaving 15 bases between. DNA of the CDR3: TGTGCCAGCAGCTTTTTCGGACAGCAGGGCACTGAAGCTTTCTTT. Translation gives CASSFFGQQGTEAFF.

As regards this clone: A junction boundary mismatches the germline segment, possibly from a read error. Other DNA sequences from this sample encode an identical CDR3 as well. The chain is built from TRBV5-6 and TRBJ1-3; tentative D call: TRBD1 (6 bases). This CDR3 is built from 16 residues. The V gene's germline CDR1 is SGHDT and CDR2 YYEEEE. The CDR3 DNA reads as TGTGCCAGCAGCTTGATCCAGGGGTCGGCTGGAAACACCATATACTTT. It codes for CASSLIQGSAGNTIYF. The whole variable domain, remainder taken from reference TRBV5-6 and TRBJ1-3, is DAGVTQSPTHLIKTRGQQVTLRCSPKSGHDTVSWYQQALGQGPQFIFQYYEEEERQRGNFPDRFSGHQFPNYSSELNVNALLLGDSALYLCASSLIQGSAGNTIYFGEGSWLTVV.

The chain joins TRBV7-6 to TRBJ1-2; TRBD1 might be the D (6 bases). CDR3 length: 13 residues. The V gene lost 1 base and the J gene lost 8 bases, with 11 bases spanning the gap. Germline CDR1 SGHVS, CDR2 FNYEAQ. CDR3 bases: TGTGCCAGCAGCTTAGTGGGGGCGGGCGGCTACACCTTC. Protein sequence: CASSLVGAGGYTF.

The rearrangement links TRBV19 to TRBJ1-5; 7 bases are shared with TRBD1. J lost 1 base, V lost 5 bases, and 14 bases had no gene match. This CDR3 region has 18 residues. The germline CDR1 and CDR2 sequences are LNHDA and SQIVND (reference sequence). CDR3 region: CASSGNRGYFQSNQPQHF. The CDR3, as DNA: TGTGCCAGTAGTGGGAACAGGGGATACTTCCAGAGCAATCAGCCCCAGCATTTT. Full variable domain (remainder filled in from reference TRBV19 and TRBJ1-5): DGGITQSPKYLFRKEGQNVTLSCEQNLNHDAMYWYRQDPGQGLRLIYYSQIVNDFQKGDIAEGYSVSREKKESFPLTVTSAQKNPTAFYLCASSGNRGYFQSNQPQHFGDGTRLSIL.

This chain uses TRBV4-3 with TRBJ2-2; TRBD2 might be the D (6 bases). CDR3 length equals 17 residues. Per germline, CDR1 LGHNA and CDR2 YSLEER. The germline V and J ends were trimmed by 0 bases and 5 bases, with 16 bases remaining between them. The CDR3 DNA sequence: TGCGCCAGCAGCCAAGATTCTCGGGGGACGAGTACCGGGGAGCTGTTTTTT. Protein sequence: CASSQDSRGTSTGELFF.

In its sample, this clone was seen once. V and J are TRBV27 and TRBJ2-1, with no clear D. The germline CDR1 and CDR2 sequences are MNHEY and SMNVEV (reference sequence). The CDR3 consists of 13 residues. V lost 3 bases to trimming and J lost 7 bases, with 10 bases between them. CDR3 DNA: TGTGCCAGCAGTTTCTCGAGAGGTAATGAGCAGTTCTTC. Its protein is CASSFSRGNEQFF.

CDR3 DNA: TGCGCCAGCGTCGAAGACAGGATAACCTACAATGAGCAGTTCTTC. Protein product: CASVEDRITYNEQFF. The rearrangement links TRBV5-1 to TRBJ2-1, with D perhaps TRBD1 (6 bases). The CDR3 has 15 residues. Germline V CDR1 and CDR2: SGHRS, YFSETQ. V was shortened by 7 bases and J by 2 bases, with 16 bases between the two germline ends.

This chain links TRBV28 with TRBJ1-5; D perhaps matches TRBD1 (6 bases). V lost 1 base and J 0 bases, leaving 31 bases between the germline ends. This CDR3 region has 23 residues. The germline V gene has CDR1 MDHEN and CDR2 SYDVKM. The DNA for the CDR3 is TGTGCCAGCAGTTTATTGTTTTCGGGGATCGAACAGGGTCTGAGGTATAGCAATCAGCCCCAGCATTTT. Its protein is CASSLLFSGIEQGLRYSNQPQHF.

The chain joins TRBV4-1 to TRBJ2-7; 12 bases match TRBD2. This CDR3 contains 18 residues. After removal of 1 base from V and 0 bases from J, the junction contained 7 bases not matched to a gene. CDR1 is MGHRA, CDR2 YSYEKL, per germline. The CDR3 DNA sequence: TGCGCCAGCAGCCAAGGAGCTAGCGGGAGGGATAGCTCCTACGAGCAGTACTTC. This codes for CASSQGASGRDSSYEQYF.

The chain uses TRBV5-6 and TRBJ2-2; possible D gene TRBD2, 5 bases. Germline values: CDR1 SGHDT, CDR2 YYEEEE. Trimming shortened V by 3 bases and J by 3 bases, and 15 bases separated the two germline ends. The CDR3 length is 16 residues. The CDR3: CASSYSIAWDTGELFF. The DNA of the CDR3 is TGTGCCAGCAGCTATTCTATAGCGTGGGACACCGGGGAGCTGTTTTTT.

V gene TRBV27 combines with J gene TRBJ1-2; D is unresolved. The CDR3 runs to 15 residues. The germline V gene encodes CDR1 MNHEY and CDR2 SMNVEV (reference sequence). V was trimmed by 0 bases and J by 5 bases, leaving 13 bases between them. CDR3 protein: CASSLSPEKRYGYTF. The DNA for the CDR3 is TGTGCCAGCAGTTTATCACCCGAGAAGCGGTATGGCTACACCTTC.

This rearrangement joins TRBV4-3 to TRBJ2-6; TRBD1 is a possible D gene (6 bases). V gave up 0 bases and J gave up 0 bases, with 15 bases separating them. Per the germline V gene, CDR1 is LGHNA and CDR2 is YSLEER. The CDR3 spans 19 residues. In DNA form, the CDR3 reads TGCGCCAGCAGCCAAGATCCCTTGGACAGCTTCTCTGGGGCCAACGTCCTGACTTTC. Its protein is CASSQDPLDSFSGANVLTF.

For this clone: One end of the junction is discordant with germline, which a read error may explain. The rearrangement links TRBV11-2 to TRBJ2-7, with a weak D call TRBD1 (6 bases). CDR3 size: 14 residues. Looked up from germline, CDR1 is SGHAT and CDR2 is FQNNGV. Here the CDR3 reads CASSLDRRLYEQYF. The CDR3 nucleotides read TGTGCCAGCAGCCTAGACAGGCGTCTCTACGAGCAGTACTTC.

V usage is TRBV2 and J usage is TRBJ2-5; 12 positions match TRBD2. Germline lookup yields CDR1 SNHLY and CDR2 FYNNEI. V was pared by 6 bases and J by 1 base, with 3 bases of the junction left unmatched. CDR3 length equals 15 residues. In DNA form, the CDR3 reads TGTGCCAGCAGAGGACTAGCGGGGCCCCAAGAGACCCAGTACTTC. Its protein is CASRGLAGPQETQYF.

V usage is TRBV7-9 and J usage is TRBJ2-7; a weak D match, TRBD2 (6 bases). This CDR3 contains 14 residues. The germline V and J ends were trimmed by 1 base and 5 bases, with 12 bases remaining between them. CDR1 SEHNR and CDR2 FQNEAQ come from the germline V gene (reference sequence). In nucleotides, the CDR3 is TGTGCCAGCAGCTTAGGGGGCGGCGGGGACGAGCAGTACTTC. Its translation: CASSLGGGGDEQYF. Full variable domain (outside the CDR3, taken from reference TRBV7-9 and TRBJ2-7): DTGVSQNPRHKITKRGQNVTFRCDPISEHNRLYWYRQTLGQGPEFLTYFQNEAQLEKSRLLSDRFSAERPKGSFSTLEIQRTEQGDSAMYLCASSLGGGGDEQYFGPGTRLTVT.

This clone was counted only a few times. The chain recombines TRBV18 with TRBJ1-2; the match to TRBD1 covers 8 bases. Germline CDR1 KGHSH, CDR2 LQKENI. The CDR3 has 14 residues. Trimming took 6 bases from V and 0 from J; bases not matched to a gene: 3. The CDR3 sequence is CASSTQGANYGYTF. The CDR3 coding sequence is TGTGCCAGCTCTACACAGGGGGCTAACTATGGCTACACCTTC. Full variable domain (rest looked up from reference TRBV18 and TRBJ1-2): NAGVMQNPRHLVRRRGQEARLRCSPMKGHSHVYWYRQLPEEGLKFMVYLQKENIIDESGMPKERFSAEFPKEGPSILRIQQVVRGDSAAYFCASSTQGANYGYTFGSGTRLTVV.

This clone was seen only once. The chain links TRBV7-3 to TRBJ2-1, with D uncertain. Looked up from germline, CDR1 is SGHTA and CDR2 is FQGTGA. The CDR3 loop spans 13 amino acids. V was clipped by 1 base and J by 9 bases, with 10 bases between them. The CDR3, as DNA: TGTGCCAGCAGCTTAATCTCGGTCGGTGAGCAGTTCTTC. Protein sequence: CASSLISVGEQFF.